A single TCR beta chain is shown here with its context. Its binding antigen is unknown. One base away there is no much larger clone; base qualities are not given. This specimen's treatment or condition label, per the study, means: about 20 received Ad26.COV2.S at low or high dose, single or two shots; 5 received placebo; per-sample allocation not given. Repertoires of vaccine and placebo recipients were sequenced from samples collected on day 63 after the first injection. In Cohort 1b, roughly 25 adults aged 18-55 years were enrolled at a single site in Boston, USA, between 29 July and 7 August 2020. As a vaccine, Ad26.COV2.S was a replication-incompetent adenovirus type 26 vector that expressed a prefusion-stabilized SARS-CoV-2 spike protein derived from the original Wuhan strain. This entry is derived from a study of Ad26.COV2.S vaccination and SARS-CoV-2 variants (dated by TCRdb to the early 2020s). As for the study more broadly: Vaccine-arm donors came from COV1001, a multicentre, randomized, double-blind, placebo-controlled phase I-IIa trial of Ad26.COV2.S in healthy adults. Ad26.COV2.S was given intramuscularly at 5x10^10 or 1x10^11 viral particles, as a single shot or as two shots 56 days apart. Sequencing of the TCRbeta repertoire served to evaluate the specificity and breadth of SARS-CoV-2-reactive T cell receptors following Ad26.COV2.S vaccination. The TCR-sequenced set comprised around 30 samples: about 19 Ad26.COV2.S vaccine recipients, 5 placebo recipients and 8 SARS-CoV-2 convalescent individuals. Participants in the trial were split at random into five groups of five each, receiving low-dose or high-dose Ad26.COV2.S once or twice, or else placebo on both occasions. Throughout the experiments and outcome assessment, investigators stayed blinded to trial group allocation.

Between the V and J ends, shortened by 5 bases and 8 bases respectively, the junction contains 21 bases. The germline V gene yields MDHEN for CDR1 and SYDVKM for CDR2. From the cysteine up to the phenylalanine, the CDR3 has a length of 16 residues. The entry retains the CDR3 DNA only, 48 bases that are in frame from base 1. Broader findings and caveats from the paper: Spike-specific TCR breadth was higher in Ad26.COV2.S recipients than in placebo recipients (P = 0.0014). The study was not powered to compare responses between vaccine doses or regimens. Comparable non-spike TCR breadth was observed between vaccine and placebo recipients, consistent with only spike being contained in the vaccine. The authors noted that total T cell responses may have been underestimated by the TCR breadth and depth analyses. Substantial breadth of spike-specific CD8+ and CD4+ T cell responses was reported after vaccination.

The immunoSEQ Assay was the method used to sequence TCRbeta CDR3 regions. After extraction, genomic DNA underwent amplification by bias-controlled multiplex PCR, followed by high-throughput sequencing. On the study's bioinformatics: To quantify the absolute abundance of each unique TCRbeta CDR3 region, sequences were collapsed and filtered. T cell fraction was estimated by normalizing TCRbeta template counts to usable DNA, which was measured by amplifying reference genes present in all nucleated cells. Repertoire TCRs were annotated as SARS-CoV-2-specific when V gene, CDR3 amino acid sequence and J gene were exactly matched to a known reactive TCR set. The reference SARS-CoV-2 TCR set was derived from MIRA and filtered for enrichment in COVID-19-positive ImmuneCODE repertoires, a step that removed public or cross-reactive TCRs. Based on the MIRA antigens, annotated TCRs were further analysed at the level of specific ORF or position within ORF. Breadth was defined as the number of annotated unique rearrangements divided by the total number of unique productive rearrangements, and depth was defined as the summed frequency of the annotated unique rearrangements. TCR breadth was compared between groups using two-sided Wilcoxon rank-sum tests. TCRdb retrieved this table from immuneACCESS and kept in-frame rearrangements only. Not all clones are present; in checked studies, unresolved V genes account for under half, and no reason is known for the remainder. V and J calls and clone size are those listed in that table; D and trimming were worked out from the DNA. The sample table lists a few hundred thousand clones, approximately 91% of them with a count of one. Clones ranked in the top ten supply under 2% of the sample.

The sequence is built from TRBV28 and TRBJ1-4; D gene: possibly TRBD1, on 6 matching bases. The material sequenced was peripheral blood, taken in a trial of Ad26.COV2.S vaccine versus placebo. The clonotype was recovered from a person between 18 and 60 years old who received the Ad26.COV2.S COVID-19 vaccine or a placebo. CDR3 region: CASSPGEWVGGEKLFF. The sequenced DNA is TGTGCCAGCAGTCCAGGCGAATGGGTAGGGGGAGAAAAACTGTTTTTT.